Described below is a single T cell receptor (beta chain) sequence and its context. Antigen specificity is unknown. The data are from a study of T cell responses to AZD1222 COVID-19 vaccine. Overall study results and limits: Spike regions recognized by vaccine-associated CD4 TCRs spanned the protein, led by 160-218 and 743-854. Clonal diversity may have been underestimated, and the donors were mostly white British, with more females than males.

Pooled in the analysis were second doses at about 4 or about 12 weeks. Clones were read by immunoSEQ multiplex PCR, and TCRdb kept only the in-frame ones, dropping some. The sample yields tens of thousands of clones, 75% to 90% seen once. The ends lost 2 bases at V and 2 bases at J; junction bases unmatched: 15. The CDR3 is 18 amino acids. Per the germline V gene, CDR1 is ENHRY and CDR2 is SYGVKD. The receptor's source is an adult who received the AZD1222 COVID-19 vaccine. Sequences were derived from peripheral blood, sampled 28 days after the second AZD1222 dose. The J gene is TRBJ2-7, the V gene TRBV10-3, with 7 nucleotides matching TRBD1. CDR3 in amino acids: CAISEDVRGSLRTYEQYF. CDR3 DNA sequence: TGTGCCATCAGTGAGGATGTCAGGGGGTCCCTGAGAACCTACGAGCAGTACTTC.